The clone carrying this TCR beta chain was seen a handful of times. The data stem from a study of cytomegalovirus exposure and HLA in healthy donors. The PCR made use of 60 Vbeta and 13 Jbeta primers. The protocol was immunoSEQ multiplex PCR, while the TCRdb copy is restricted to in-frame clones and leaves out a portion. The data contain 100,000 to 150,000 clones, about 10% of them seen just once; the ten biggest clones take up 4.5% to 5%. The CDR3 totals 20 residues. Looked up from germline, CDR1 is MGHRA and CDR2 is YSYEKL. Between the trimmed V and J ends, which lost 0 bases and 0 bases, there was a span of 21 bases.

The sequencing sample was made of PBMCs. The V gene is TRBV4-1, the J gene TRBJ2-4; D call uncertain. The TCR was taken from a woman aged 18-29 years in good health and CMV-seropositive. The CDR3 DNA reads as TGCGCCAGCAGCCAAGAGCTCCCCCCGCCCCGTAGCATAGCCAAAAACATTCAGTACTTC. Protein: CASSQELPPPRSIAKNIQYF.